This T cell receptor beta chain appears in the sequencing data of a study of shared clonotypes between healthy human individuals (TCRdb year 2020). Regarding the research as a whole: The cohort comprised a couple of women and a few men aged 18 to 49 years. For each donor, CD4 naive and CD4 memory were each run on three plates, CD8 naive on two plates, and CD8 memory on one plate. Blood TCR repertoires of five healthy adults were deeply sequenced to estimate repertoire size and the extent of clonotype sharing between individuals. Libraries were prepared and TCR repertoires were sequenced by different laboratories using diverse techniques, in order to increase sequencing depth and limit assay-specific biases. Each donor's leukapheresis produced roughly between roughly 0.9 and 9 billion PBMCs.

Using the deep immunoSEQ assay, TCR CDR3 regions were amplified from genomic DNA by multiplex PCR. For each cell subset, the extracted genomic DNA was distributed evenly across all wells of several immunoSEQ 96-well plates, and each plate served as one replicate. Each replicate PCR for sorted subsets received about 180 ng genomic DNA, equal to about 29,000 T cell genomes. Purified libraries were quantified with a Qubit 3.0 fluorometer, sized on a Bioanalyzer 2100, and re-quantified with the KAPA Library Quantification kit. Every immunoSEQ 96-well plate was sequenced on a separate single-read 150-cycle Illumina NextSeq 550 flow cell. As for the original processing: Because the immunoSEQ output included only junctional sequences and no quality scores, the filtering could not be the same as the filtering used for full-length reads. Sequences were annotated with PyIR, a Python wrapper for IgBLAST v1.9, and V/J genes and CDR3 were assigned using IMGT germline references. Reads with weak V/J assignments (E-value above 1e-6), missing CDR3, stop codons, out-of-frame junctions, or ambiguous translated residues were removed. V3J clonotypes were defined as sequences sharing an identical inferred V gene, J gene, and CDR3 amino acid sequence. The percentage overlap between two repertoires was calculated by dividing the number of shared unique clonotypes by the size of the smaller repertoire. Richness of each repertoire was evaluated using RTK rarefaction, the Chao1 estimator, and Recon v2.1 estimates of unobserved clonotypes. Generation probabilities for all TCRbeta clonotypes obtained by the gDNA method from a handful of donors were computed using OLGA. Held by TCRdb, this immuneACCESS table contains in-frame sequences only and omits some clones. Under half of the omission traces to an unresolved V gene where checked; the cause of the rest is unknown. V, J and clone size are those of that table, while D and trimming were read from the DNA. Present in this sample are 650,000 to 800,000 clones, 55% to 80% of which were seen just once. Of the sample, about 1.8% is held by the ten largest clones.

At the junction V is shortened by 0 bases and J by 2 bases, with 11 bases in between. The cysteine opens and the phenylalanine closes a CDR3 of 15 amino acids. Only CDR3 DNA remains: 45 bases, in frame from the first base. Looking up the germline V gene yields CDR1 SGDLS and CDR2 YYNGEE. Healthy HIV-negative adults with no recently reported acute infections or vaccinations were included as donors. All donors were Caucasian adults living in Nashville, Tennessee, USA. Magnetic negative selection was used to enrich CD4+ T cells, after which naive cells were positively selected on CD45RA and the negative fraction became the memory subset. Blood was obtained by leukapheresis, after which PBMCs were separated by Ficoll-Histopaque density gradient centrifugation and cryopreserved in liquid nitrogen vapor phase. Analytical flow cytometry was used to check the purity and quantity of every magnetically sorted T cell population. Genomic DNA was isolated from every sorted fraction and measured by UV absorbance on a Nanodrop 2000c.

Of note for this clone: The antigen this receptor binds is unknown. No base-level quality is on record; no much larger clone is a single base apart.

The full study reports these points: Sampling was restricted to blood, and TCR repertoires in tissues likely differ from the TCR repertoires found in blood. Compared with non-shared clonotypes, the clonotypes found in all four sorted-subset donors had higher generation probabilities. Approximately 4.8% of naive CD4, 3.5% of naive CD8, about 2.1% of memory CD4, and about 0.4% of memory CD8 clonotypes were shared across a handful of donors. Estimated clonotype richness was generally larger for naive than for memory subsets. Incomplete sequencing was indicated by rarefaction of sorted-subset datasets, despite the large sequencing depth. Because the study included only a small number of donors, the genetic and exposure-history diversity represented was limited. Pairwise subsampling indicated that sequencing depth was expected to affect the degree of clonotype sharing among donors.

Material: memory CD4+ T cells sorted from blood. Reading the label with the study, this specimen's cell subset or site is: CD45RA-negative fraction. The chain links TRBV9 with TRBJ2-5; no D gene call is confident. This TCR was sampled from a young woman in good health. CDR3 reads: CASSVGGVTQETQYF. The DNA is as follows: TGTGCCAGCAGCGTAGGAGGTGTCACTCAAGAGACCCAGTACTTC.